The subject of this entry is one T cell receptor (beta chain). The sample belongs to a study of CD8 T cells in Susac syndrome. CD8+ and CD4+ T cells from blood underwent TCR beta sequencing, which was carried out in a high-throughput format. Healthy donors formed controls matched for age and sex. J gave up 3 bases and V 5 bases, and 4 bases lay outside the gene matches. Germline-derived CDR1 and CDR2 are SQVTM and ANQGSEA. CDR3 length: 13 residues. An input of roughly 0.5 to 1 ug of RNA was subjected to reverse transcription using random hexamers. A multiplex approach, immunoSEQ multiplex PCR, amplified TCR beta CDR3 across 54 Vbeta and 13 Jbeta. TCRdb re-called the immunoSEQ multiplex PCR reads through MiXCR, storing one row per CDR3 protein. The data hold about 160,000 distinct CDR3 sequences, with 90% to 95% observed a single time.

The chain combines TRBV29-1 with TRBJ2-5, with TRBD2 identical over 9 bases. The material sequenced was CD4+ T cells from PBMCs. This sequence was found in a human donor in good health. The CDR3 spells CSVSGLAEETQYF. In DNA, the CDR3 is TGCAGCGTTTCGGGACTAGCAGAAGAGACCCAGTACTTC.